This T cell receptor (beta chain) was captured by sequencing in a study of blood T cell repertoires in COVID-19. The repertoire was sequenced with immunoSEQ multiplex PCR; TCRdb's copy has only in-frame clones and lacks some. Here the sample spans about 150,000 clones, approximately 85% being singletons. Germline CDR1 reads SGHVS; CDR2 reads FQNEAQ. The CDR3 runs to 15 residues. With V trimmed by 4 bases and J by 1 base, 5 bases remained unmatched. Sequenced sample: peripheral blood. This clonotype originated in a man aged 55 to 69 with COVID-19, enrolled during active disease. This sequence joins TRBV7-8 and TRBJ1-1; 8 nucleotides align to TRBD1. CDR3 amino acids: CASSSTGTGNTEAFF. The CDR3 DNA sequence: TGTGCCAGCAGCTCCACCGGGACAGGGAACACTGAAGCTTTCTTT.